These T cell receptor beta chains were read from a single sample in a study of shared clonotypes between healthy human individuals. Assay: immunoSEQ multiplex PCR; the TCRdb copy retains only in-frame clones and omits some. The sample yields 900,000 to 1,200,000 clones, around three quarters seen once. Material: memory CD4+ T cells from PBMCs. All receptors derive from a man aged 18-30 years in good health. Some clones in this sample may be carry-over from other donors' samples. The CDR3 runs from the conserved cysteine through the conserved F or W. D genes are given only for firm matches. Clone size appears in some rows only: once, few, many, or a class for an expanded clone.

d_call | j_call | v_call | clone_size | cdr3_nt | cdr3_aa
TRBD1 | TRBJ1-1 | TRBV18 | . | TGTGCCAGCTCACCCGGGACAGGGGGTTTCACTGAAGCTTTCTTT | CASSPGTGGFTEAFF
. | TRBJ2-3 | TRBV2 | once | TGTGCCAGCTGGAGGGACACCGGCACAGATACGCAGTATTTT | CASWRDTGTDTQYF
. | TRBJ2-3 | TRBV11-1 | few | TGTGCCAGCAGCCCCTACCCTATAAGCACAGATACGCAGTATTTT | CASSPYPISTDTQYF
. | TRBJ1-1 | TRBV5-1 | few | TGCGCCAGCAGCGGGAGGGGCAGAACGAACACTGAAGCTTTCTTT | CASSGRGRTNTEAFF
TRBD1 | TRBJ1-4 | TRBV28 | . | TGTGCCAGCAGTACCGGGACAGGGGCCGAAAAACTGTTTTTT | CASSTGTGAEKLFF
TRBD1 | TRBJ2-3 | TRBV5-4 | . | TGTGCCAGCAGCTTGGGCCAGGGGGCGCGAGATACGCAGTATTTT | CASSLGQGARDTQYF
. | TRBJ1-2 | TRBV28 | . | TGTGCCAGCAGTTTACCAACCCACCGATGGGGCTACACCTTC | CASSLPTHRWGYTF
. | TRBJ2-7 | TRBV5-1 | . | TGCGCCAGCAGCTTGGCAACTGATACCTACGAGCAGTACTTC | CASSLATDTYEQYF
. | TRBJ1-1 | TRBV30 | . | TGTGCCTGGAGTGTACGCCAAACTCCCCGGCAGGTTAACGACACTGAAGCTTTCTTT | CAWSVRQTPRQVNDTEAFF
TRBD1 | TRBJ1-5 | TRBV4-3 | once | TGCGCCAGCAGCCAAAGTTTGGGAAGGACAGGCGGAGAGCCCCAGCATTTT | CASSQSLGRTGGEPQHF
TRBD2 | TRBJ2-3 | TRBV4-2 | few | TGTGCCAGCAGCCAAGTCGTAGCGGGAGGAACAGATACGCAGTATTTT | CASSQVVAGGTDTQYF
TRBD2 | TRBJ2-1 | TRBV14 | once | TGTGCCAGCAGCCAGTTTAGCGGGAGGGTCAGCTCCTACAATGAGCAGTTCTTC | CASSQFSGRVSSYNEQFF
TRBD2 | TRBJ2-7 | TRBV5-1 | . | TGCGCCAGCAGCCCCACTAGCGGAGTAAGTTACGAGCAGTACTTC | CASSPTSGVSYEQYF
. | TRBJ2-7 | TRBV28 | . | TGTGCCAGCAGGGGACTTCCAGTCTACGAGCAGTACTTC | CASRGLPVYEQYF
TRBD1 | TRBJ2-3 | TRBV28 | . | TGTGCCAGCACCACTCGGACAGGGGGAGATACGCAGTATTTT | CASTTRTGGDTQYF
TRBD1 | TRBJ1-1 | TRBV11-2 | many | TGTGCCAGCAGCCCCAGGGGGCCAAACACTGAAGCTTTCTTT | CASSPRGPNTEAFF
. | TRBJ2-6 | TRBV5-1 | . | TGCGCCAGCACCCTCAACTCTGGGGCCAACGTCCTGACTTTC | CASTLNSGANVLTF
. | TRBJ2-4 | TRBV28 | . | TGTGCCAGCAGTTTAGAAAACATTCAGTACTTC | CASSLENIQYF
TRBD1 | TRBJ1-2 | TRBV6-5 | . | TGTGCCAGCAGTGTAACCGGGACAGCTAACTATGGCTACACCTTC | CASSVTGTANYGYTF
TRBD1 | TRBJ1-5 | TRBV30 | . | TGTGCCTGGAGCGATTGGACCACAGGGGATAATAGCCAGCCCCAGCATTTT | CAWSDWTTGDNSQPQHF
. | TRBJ2-2 | TRBV5-6 | few | TGTGCCAGCAGCTCGCTAAGGGCGAGGCAGGTGAACACCGGGGAGCTGTTTTTT | CASSSLRARQVNTGELFF
. | TRBJ2-1 | TRBV11-3 | . | TGTGCCAGCAGCTTAGGGGTGGGACGGGAGCTCGGTGAGCAGTTCTTC | CASSLGVGRELGEQFF